Presented here are 26 T cell receptor beta chains from one specimen sequenced in a study of T-cell memory formation after mild COVID-19. Using its own MiXCR run on the 5' RACE reads, TCRdb lists one record per CDR3 protein. The profile shows a few hundred thousand distinct CDR3 sequences, roughly 25% of them singletons. Sequencing used PBMCs or a T cell subset sorted from them (not recorded which). The receptors come from an adult woman who had mild COVID-19 (a few samples of this study predate the infection). Cell type and time point are not known.

This clonotype was seen more than once but under ten times. The gene calls are TRBV4-1 and TRBJ2-7, with D possibly TRBD2 on 6 matching bases. The germline V and J ends were trimmed by 3 bases and 2 bases, with 14 bases remaining between them. The CDR3 runs 15 residues. Germline V gives CDR1 MGHRA, CDR2 YSYEKL. In nucleotides, the CDR3 is TGCGCCAGCAGCCAGACCGGGACTGTCACCTACGAGCAGTACTTC. This sequence encodes CASSQTGTVTYEQYF.

The chain is built from TRBV5-1 and TRBJ2-3, with D possibly matching TRBD1 (6 bases). This CDR3 is 14 amino acids long. The V gene's germline CDR1 is SGHRS and CDR2 YFSETQ. Trimming pared 7 bases from V and 1 base from J, leaving 13 bases between. The CDR3 DNA sequence: TGCGCCAGCGAGCAGGGGTACGGCACAGATACGCAGTATTTT. Translated: CASEQGYGTDTQYF.

The rearrangement joins TRBV15 to TRBJ2-3; 7 bases agree with TRBD2. Germline-derived CDR1 and CDR2 are LNHNV and YYDKDF (reference sequence). This CDR3 is built from 16 residues. Trimming cost V 0 bases and J 0 bases; bases outside gene matches: 3. The CDR3 DNA reads as TGTGCCACCAGCAGAGATCTTAGCGGGAGCACAGATACGCAGTATTTT. Protein: CATSRDLSGSTDTQYF.

The chain employs TRBV20-1 and TRBJ1-2; D unclear. This CDR3 comprises 11 residues. The V end lost 3 bases, the J end lost 5 bases, and 7 bases lay between the germline ends. Germline CDR1 is DFQATT and CDR2 is SNEGSKA (reference sequence). The CDR3 loop reads CSARALYGYTF. The DNA of the CDR3 is TGCAGTGCTAGGGCGTTGTATGGCTACACCTTC.

This clonotype was picked up a small number of times. The chain links TRBV7-9 to TRBJ2-6, with unresolved D. The CDR3 is 13 amino acids. The ends were cut back, 11 bases at V and 0 bases at J, with 8 bases in the middle. Germline V gives CDR1 SEHNR, CDR2 FQNEAQ (reference sequence). CDR3 sequence reads: CALRHSGANVLTF. CDR3 nucleotide sequence: TGTGCCCTGAGACACTCTGGGGCCAACGTCCTGACTTTC.

This clonotype was counted only a few times. This rearrangement joins TRBV12-3 or TRBV12-4 to TRBJ2-7; 10 bases map to TRBD1. This CDR3 is built from 13 residues. The V segment lost 7 bases and the J segment 3 bases; nucleotides outside the gene matches: 3. The CDR3 sequence: CASTWTGGYEQYF. The CDR3 bases are TGTGCCAGCACCTGGACAGGGGGCTACGAGCAGTACTTC.

This chain connects TRBV9 to TRBJ2-5; a possible D gene is TRBD1 (5 bases). Trimming removed 0 bases from V and 1 base from J, with 10 bases in between. Germline CDR1 SGDLS, CDR2 YYNGEE. The CDR3 is 15 residues long. In DNA, the CDR3 is TGTGCCAGCAGCGTAGCCCCCCAGGGCCAAGAGACCCAGTACTTC. Its protein is CASSVAPQGQETQYF. Based on the CDR3 plus reference TRBV9 and TRBJ2-5, the full variable domain is DSGVTQTPKHLITATGQRVTLRCSPRSGDLSVYWYQQSLDQGLQFLIQYYNGEERAKGNILERFSAQQFPDLHSELNLSSLELGDSALYFCASSVAPQGQETQYFGPGTRLLVL.

This clonotype was recorded a few times. This chain connects TRBV9 to TRBJ2-7, with D perhaps TRBD1 (9 bases). This CDR3 region has 16 residues. Trimming pared 2 bases from V and 7 bases from J, leaving 22 bases between. Germline loops: CDR1 SGDLS, CDR2 YYNGEE. The CDR3 reads CASSVQRGTGLREQYF. The CDR3 DNA is TGTGCCAGCAGCGTGCAGCGGGGGACAGGGCTGCGAGAGCAGTACTTC. The variable domain in full, completed from reference TRBV9 and TRBJ2-7, reads DSGVTQTPKHLITATGQRVTLRCSPRSGDLSVYWYQQSLDQGLQFLIQYYNGEERAKGNILERFSAQQFPDLHSELNLSSLELGDSALYFCASSVQRGTGLREQYFGPGTRLTVT.

V gene TRBV6-1 combines with J gene TRBJ2-7, with 7 bases identical to TRBD2. There are 16 residues in the CDR3. V dropped 0 bases and J dropped 5; count of bases not matched to a gene: 10. Germline V gene lookup returns CDR1 MNHNS and CDR2 SASEGT. CDR3 amino acids: CASSEAVLADLHEQYF. DNA for the CDR3: TGTGCCAGCAGTGAAGCGGTCCTAGCGGATCTCCACGAGCAGTACTTC.

Only a few counts were recorded for this clonotype. This chain links TRBV5-4 with TRBJ2-3, with D possibly being TRBD2 (6 bases). In germline, CDR1 is SGHNT, CDR2 YYREEE (reference sequence). This CDR3 is built from 15 residues. Trimming pared 1 base from V and 3 bases from J, leaving 12 bases between. For the CDR3, the DNA is TGTGCCAGCAGCTTGACCGCGGGATCAACAGATACGCAGTATTTT. The encoded protein is CASSLTAGSTDTQYF.

V is TRBV7-2 and J is TRBJ2-1; 10 bases line up with TRBD2. J gave up 16 bases and V 3 bases, and 12 bases lay outside the gene matches. The CDR3 is 14 amino acids. CDR1 is SGHTA and CDR2 is FQGNSA in the germline V gene. The CDR3 here is CASSFLIAGGPNFF. In nucleotides, the CDR3 is TGTGCCAGCAGCTTTTTAATAGCGGGAGGTCCCAATTTCTTC.

J is TRBJ1-1 and V is TRBV25-1; D is possibly TRBD1 (5 bases). The ends were cut back, 3 bases at V and 0 bases at J, with 11 bases in the middle. Germline V CDR1 and CDR2: MGHDK, SYGVNS. CDR3 length: 15 residues. The CDR3 DNA reads as TGTGCCAGCAGTGATCTTGACAGCCTGAACACTGAAGCTTTCTTT. Translation gives CASSDLDSLNTEAFF.

This clonotype was seen repeatedly, ten times or more. This chain connects TRBV4-3 to TRBJ2-3; unclear D gene. Trimming removed 1 base at V and 0 bases at J, with 5 bases between. CDR3 length: 14 residues. The germline V gene encodes CDR1 LGHNA and CDR2 YSLEER. The CDR3 bases are TGCGCCAGCAGCCAAGGACGGAGCACAGATACGCAGTATTTT. This codes for CASSQGRSTDTQYF.

Only a few counts were recorded for this clonotype. The chain uses TRBV6-5 and TRBJ2-1; 11 bases fit TRBD2. J gave up 9 bases and V 7 bases, and 11 bases lay outside the gene matches. CDR3 length: 15 amino acids. Germline lookup yields CDR1 MNHEY and CDR2 SVGAGI. CDR3 protein: CASTSGRLSDREQFF. CDR3 DNA sequence: TGTGCCAGCACTAGCGGGAGGTTATCGGATCGTGAGCAGTTCTTC.

The rearrangement links TRBV6-1 to TRBJ2-5, with no clear D. CDR3 size: 14 residues. Trimming removed 5 bases from V and 2 bases from J, with 12 bases in between. Germline V gene data show CDR1 as MNHNS and CDR2 as SASEGT. The CDR3 coding sequence is TGTGCCAGCAGTTTACTTCCAGCACAAGAGACCCAGTACTTC. Residues: CASSLLPAQETQYF.

The rearrangement uses TRBV7-9 and TRBJ2-3, with 8 nucleotides matching TRBD1. Germline trimming cut 1 base from V and 2 bases from J; bases unmatched to any gene: 14. CDR3 length: 19 amino acids. The V gene's germline CDR1 is SEHNR and CDR2 FQNEAQ (reference sequence). CDR3 coding DNA: TGTGCCAGCAGCTTAGGGTTCCTCGGACAGGGAGAAGTCACAGATACGCAGTATTTT. It encodes CASSLGFLGQGEVTDTQYF.

This clonotype was detected only a few times. V usage is TRBV5-1 and J usage is TRBJ1-4; D not certain. Germline V gene data show CDR1 as SGHRS and CDR2 as YFSETQ. This CDR3 comprises 14 residues. The germline V and J ends were trimmed by 0 bases and 8 bases, with 11 bases remaining between them. DNA of the CDR3: TGCGCCAGCAGCTTGGGAAGGGCCAAAGAAAAACTGTTTTTT. It codes for CASSLGRAKEKLFF.

This clonotype has a handful of counts. The J gene is TRBJ2-3, the V gene TRBV10-3, with D unclear. There are 13 residues in the CDR3. The germline gives CDR1 ENHRY, CDR2 SYGVKD. Trimming stripped 4 bases from V and 4 bases from J, with 9 bases between. The CDR3 reads CAISGPDSDTQYF. As DNA, the CDR3 is TGTGCCATCAGTGGACCTGACTCAGATACGCAGTATTTT.

This clonotype occurred many times. The rearrangement joins TRBV7-2 to TRBJ2-1, with 12 positions matching TRBD2. Germline V gives CDR1 SGHTA, CDR2 FQGNSA. The CDR3 length is 15 residues. The trim removed 5 bases at V and 4 bases at J, leaving 3 bases unmatched. In DNA form, the CDR3 reads TGTGCCAGCAGCCAGGGACTAGCGGGTTACAATGAGCAGTTCTTC. Protein sequence: CASSQGLAGYNEQFF.

This clonotype has just one count. The chain employs TRBV5-1 and TRBJ2-6, with D uncertain. Germline V CDR1 and CDR2: SGHRS, YFSETQ. The V end lost 2 bases, the J end lost 3 bases, and 6 bases lay between the germline ends. There are 14 residues in the CDR3. The CDR3 loop is CASSFGYGANVLTF. The DNA for the CDR3 is TGCGCCAGCAGCTTCGGCTATGGGGCCAACGTCCTGACTTTC.

The chain couples TRBV7-3 to TRBJ1-1; D is unclear. V dropped 5 bases and J dropped 1 base, with 11 bases sitting between them. Germline-derived CDR1 and CDR2 are SGHTA and FQGTGA. The CDR3 has 14 residues. This chain's CDR3 is CASSPLDTNTEAFF. DNA of the CDR3: TGTGCCAGCAGCCCCTTAGACACGAACACTGAAGCTTTCTTT.

This clonotype was counted between two and nine times. The gene calls are TRBV9 and TRBJ2-2; D is uncertain. The germline V gene encodes CDR1 SGDLS and CDR2 YYNGEE. The CDR3 extends over 13 amino acids. V was clipped by 0 bases and J by 4 bases, with 4 bases between them. CDR3: CASSVGATGELFF. The CDR3, as DNA: TGTGCCAGCAGCGTAGGTGCCACCGGGGAGCTGTTTTTT.

This clonotype was recorded once. The chain couples TRBV6-6 to TRBJ1-1; 9 bases agree with TRBD1. The CDR3 has 17 amino acids. The germline V gene encodes CDR1 MNHNY and CDR2 SVGAGI (reference sequence). V gave up 7 bases and J gave up 4 bases; unmatched junction bases: 16. The CDR3 coding sequence is TGTGCCAGCACCCTAACAGGGGGCGCGAAACTGGGCACTGAAGCTTTCTTT. Encoded protein: CASTLTGGAKLGTEAFF.

The chain links TRBV3-1 to TRBJ1-5; no firm D call. V lost 4 bases and J 2 bases, leaving 15 bases between the germline ends. Germline V gene lookup returns CDR1 LGHDT and CDR2 YNNKEL (reference sequence). The CDR3 totals 16 residues. The CDR3, as DNA: TGTGCCAGCAGCCCCTCCGAGGGTAGGGGCAATCAGCCCCAGCATTTT. Its translation is CASSPSEGRGNQPQHF.

This clonotype came up a few times. The chain recombines TRBV11-2 with TRBJ2-5; TRBD1 aligns across 7 bases. Germline loops: CDR1 SGHAT, CDR2 FQNNGV. This CDR3 region has 15 residues. V lost 5 bases, J lost 1 base, and 7 bases stayed unmatched. In DNA form, the CDR3 reads TGTGCCAGCAGCCCCCCGGGGACAGTCCAAGAGACCCAGTACTTC. It yields the protein CASSPPGTVQETQYF.

This clonotype appeared a few times. The chain links TRBV27 to TRBJ2-3; D possibly uses TRBD1 or TRBD2 (6 bases each). This CDR3 comprises 14 residues. The V gene lost 2 bases and the J gene lost 6 bases, with 12 bases spanning the gap. Germline-derived CDR1 and CDR2 are MNHEY and SMNVEV (reference sequence). CDR3 amino acids: CASSLIGGSDTQYF. The CDR3 coding sequence is TGTGCCAGCAGTTTAATAGGGGGGTCCGATACGCAGTATTTT.